This T cell receptor beta chain appears in the sequencing data of a study of CD8 T cells in ankylosing spondylitis. Deletions cut 3 bases from V and 7 bases from J, with 23 bases between. The V gene's germline CDR1 is SGHDT and CDR2 YYEEEE. CDR3 length: 16 residues. TCRdb reprocessed the 5' RACE reads with MiXCR, giving one entry per CDR3 protein. The data hold under 300,000 distinct CDR3 sequences, with around 7.8% observed a single time. The sequenced sample was blood, either unsorted or a sorted T cell fraction (not recorded which). This chain uses TRBV5-6 with TRBJ2-7; TRBD1 or TRBD2 may be the D gene (5 bases each). The origin of this receptor is a male donor with ankylosing spondylitis or in good health (not recorded which). This CDR3 is CASSSTVTVPREEQYF. The CDR3 nucleotides read TGTGCCAGCAGCTCTACAGTGACGGTCCCCAGGGAGGAGCAGTACTTC.